This TCR beta chain was sequenced in a study of blood T cell repertoires in COVID-19. On the study more broadly: Acute and convalescent COVID-19 samples came from the United States, Italy and Spain. PBMCs, B-cell-depleted T cells, or T cells were the source of the cDNA or gDNA that made up the material.

CDR1 is SNHLY and CDR2 is FYNNEI in the germline V gene. The CDR3 spans 14 residues. The trim removed 7 bases at V and 2 bases at J, leaving 5 bases unmatched. In the original workflow: Estimation of nucleated cell counts was performed using reference gene primer amplification. Using immunoSEQ multiplex PCR, the repertoire was profiled, and TCRdb retains in-frame clones only, with some absent. The DNA gave D and trimming, while V, J and clone size come from that table. The table records some 250,000 clones, roughly 80% of them present only once. The chain has TRBV2 and TRBJ1-3; 7 bases align to TRBD1. The TCR sequence derives from a man in his sixties with acute or convalescent COVID-19. What was sequenced was peripheral blood. CDR3 sequence: CASNRDSPGNTIYF. The CDR3 bases are TGTGCCAGCAACCGGGACAGCCCTGGAAACACCATATATTTT.